A single sample is the source of the 32 T cell receptor beta chains below, sequenced in a study of blood T cell repertoires in COVID-19. Generated by immunoSEQ multiplex PCR, the TCRdb table keeps only in-frame clones and is missing some. The sample includes 95,000 to 110,000 clones, 80% seen only once; the top ten take around 4.5%. Sequencing input: peripheral blood. All receptors come from a man aged 65 to 85 with acute or convalescent COVID-19.

This clone was detected only a few times. The rearrangement joins TRBV29-1 to TRBJ2-1, with 9 nucleotides matching TRBD2. Germline V gives CDR1 SQVTM, CDR2 ANQGSEA. This CDR3 is 13 amino acids long. V shed 8 bases, J shed 0 bases, and the junction held 2 bases outside the gene matches. The CDR3 region is CSLSGSSYNEQFF. In DNA form, the CDR3 reads TGCAGCCTTAGCGGGAGCTCCTACAATGAGCAGTTCTTC.

A single count supports this clone. The chain couples TRBV18 to TRBJ1-4, with D unclear. This CDR3 is 13 amino acids long. Trimming removed 5 bases from V and 5 bases from J, with 9 bases in between. From germline, CDR1 is KGHSH and CDR2 LQKENI. CDR3 DNA: TGTGCCAGCTCAGACACCGAAAATGAAAAACTGTTTTTT. This translates into CASSDTENEKLFF.

V gene TRBV5-1 combines with J gene TRBJ2-7, with 9 nucleotides matching TRBD2. The CDR3 is 18 amino acids. V was pared by 4 bases and J by 0 bases, with 14 bases of the junction left unmatched. Germline V gene sequence: CDR1 SGHRS, CDR2 YFSETQ. This CDR3 reads CASSPEGSGGLSSYEQYF. DNA of the CDR3: TGCGCCAGCAGCCCCGAGGGTAGCGGGGGCCTCAGCTCCTACGAGCAGTACTTC. The variable domain in full, completed from reference TRBV5-1 and TRBJ2-7, reads KAGVTQTPRYLIKTRGQQVTLSCSPISGHRSVSWYQQTPGQGLQFLFEYFSETQRNKGNFPGRFSGRQFSNSRSEMNVSTLELGDSALYLCASSPEGSGGLSSYEQYFGPGTRLTVT.

The chain couples TRBV6-4 to TRBJ1-1; 10 bases match TRBD1. Germline V lookup: CDR1 MRHNA, CDR2 SNTAGT. The CDR3 sequence is 14 residues long. Trimming removed 6 bases from V and 0 bases from J; junction bases left unmatched: 1. CDR3 DNA: TGTGCCAGCAGGGGACAGGGGATGAACACTGAAGCTTTCTTT. Translating gives CASRGQGMNTEAFF.

The V call is TRBV19, the J call TRBJ2-1, with TRBD2 identical over 10 bases. Trimming cost V 5 bases and J 4 bases; bases outside gene matches: 5. Germline V gives CDR1 LNHDA, CDR2 SQIVND (reference sequence). The CDR3 is 15 amino acids. The DNA for the CDR3 is TGTGCCAGTAGTTTAGCGGGGGGCAGATACAATGAGCAGTTCTTC. Encoded protein: CASSLAGGRYNEQFF.

The V call is TRBV7-3, the J call TRBJ2-2, with D perhaps matching TRBD2 (7 bases). Germline V gene sequence: CDR1 SGHTA, CDR2 FQGTGA. CDR3 length: 17 residues. V lost 5 bases, J lost 7 bases, and 23 bases lay in between. The CDR3 nucleotides are TGTGCCAGCAGCCCACACATGGGGGGGCTAGCCGGCGGGGAGCTGTTTTTT. It yields the protein CASSPHMGGLAGGELFF.

The chain couples TRBV6-6 to TRBJ1-2, with 9 bases aligning to TRBD1. V dropped 2 bases and J dropped 3; count of bases not matched to a gene: 4. Germline CDR1 is MNHNY and CDR2 is SVGAGI (reference sequence). This CDR3 has 15 amino acids. DNA of the CDR3: TGTGCCAGCAGTTACCGACAGGGGGTTGACTATGGCTACACCTTC. Its translation: CASSYRQGVDYGYTF.

This clone was counted between two and nine times. One junction end does not reproduce the germline sequence, and a read error may be involved. This chain uses TRBV19 with TRBJ1-2; D possibly corresponds to TRBD1 (5 bases). The length of the CDR3 is 12 residues. The germline CDR1 and CDR2 sequences are LNHDA and SQIVND (reference sequence). The CDR3 here is CASSMDTRNHHF. CDR3 bases: TGTGCCAGTAGTATGGACACCAGAAACCACCACTTC.

The chain recombines TRBV3-1 (or the pseudogene TRBV3-2) with TRBJ2-6; D is ambiguous. V lost 3 bases and J lost 4, with 7 bases in between. The germline gives CDR1 LGHDT, CDR2 YNNKEL (reference sequence). This CDR3 is 14 amino acids long. CDR3 in amino acids: CASSQREGANVLTF. CDR3 nucleotides: TGTGCCAGCAGCCAGCGAGAGGGGGCCAACGTCCTGACTTTC.

This clone has just a few counts. The V and J genes are TRBV6-5 and TRBJ2-5, with D unclear. The CDR3 is 12 residues long. V lost 5 bases, J lost 4 bases, and 8 bases lay in between. The germline V gene has CDR1 MNHEY and CDR2 SVGAGI. The CDR3 spells CASSPRRETQYF. CDR3 sequence (DNA): TGTGCCAGCAGTCCTAGAAGAGAGACCCAGTACTTC.

The V and J genes are TRBV6-4 and TRBJ1-2, with D perhaps TRBD1 (5 bases). Germline V gene lookup returns CDR1 MRHNA and CDR2 SNTAGT. This CDR3 comprises 15 residues. V was shortened by 0 bases and J by 0 bases, with 8 bases between the two germline ends. This CDR3 is CASSDSGHANYGYTF. The CDR3 DNA reads as TGTGCCAGCAGTGACTCTGGACACGCTAACTATGGCTACACCTTC.

The rearrangement links TRBV5-1 to TRBJ2-1, with TRBD1 matching over 9 bases. There are 16 residues in the CDR3. CDR1 and CDR2 (germline): SGHRS, YFSETQ. J was trimmed by 2 bases and V by 0 bases; bases with no gene match: 3. The CDR3 DNA follows: TGCGCCAGCAGCTTGGGACGGGACAGGGCCTACAATGAGCAGTTCTTC. Translation gives CASSLGRDRAYNEQFF.

A single count supports this clone. The rearrangement joins TRBV7-9 to TRBJ1-5; D unclear. Germline assignment: CDR1 SEHNR and CDR2 FQNEAQ (reference sequence). The CDR3 length is 15 residues. Trimming pared 1 base from V and 0 bases from J, leaving 7 bases between. CDR3 sequence (DNA): TGTGCCAGCAGCTTAGGGGGAGGTAGCAATCAGCCCCAGCATTTT. Its translation is CASSLGGGSNQPQHF. The variable domain in full, with the rest retrieved from reference TRBV7-9 and TRBJ1-5, is DTGVSQNPRHKITKRGQNVTFRCDPISEHNRLYWYRQTLGQGPEFLTYFQNEAQLEKSRLLSDRFSAERPKGSFSTLEIQRTEQGDSAMYLCASSLGGGSNQPQHFGDGTRLSIL.

The chain uses TRBV7-9 and TRBJ2-5; TRBD1 matches at 7 bases. The trim removed 1 base at V and 1 base at J, leaving 9 bases unmatched. CDR3 size: 17 residues. Germline CDR1 is SEHNR and CDR2 is FQNEAQ (reference sequence). CDR3 amino acids: CASSLVSTTGVQETQYF. The CDR3 region has the DNA TGTGCCAGCAGCTTAGTCAGTACCACAGGGGTCCAAGAGACCCAGTACTTC.

This clone was observed a single time. This chain joins TRBV2 and TRBJ1-1; tentatively, D is TRBD1 (5 bases). The CDR3 contains 13 residues. Trimming took 9 bases from V and 0 from J, leaving 11 bases between them. Germline CDR1 reads SNHLY; CDR2 reads FYNNEI. This CDR3 reads CARGTGMNTEAFF. CDR3 sequence (DNA): TGTGCCAGAGGAACAGGAATGAACACTGAAGCTTTCTTT.

A remark on this clone: Compared with germline, one end of the junction differs, possibly owing to a read error. The chain couples TRBV5-3 to TRBJ1-2; TRBD1 agrees at 8 bases. TRBV5-3 falls under the ORF class, with uncertain function. The CDR3 sequence is 12 residues long. CDR3: CARIPDRGSLSF. Written as DNA, the CDR3 is TGTGCCAGAATTCCCGACAGGGGATCTCTCTCCTTC.

This chain links TRBV9 with TRBJ1-6, with TRBD1 matching over 7 bases. Germline V gene sequence: CDR1 SGDLS, CDR2 YYNGEE. CDR3 length: 16 amino acids. V shed 4 bases, J shed 10 bases, and the junction held 14 bases outside the gene matches. CDR3 region: CASSLTGSTALSPLHF. The CDR3 DNA is TGTGCCAGCAGCCTGACAGGGTCTACTGCTCTCTCACCCCTCCACTTT.

This clone has just one count. This sequence joins TRBV19 and TRBJ2-1, with 7 bases that match TRBD2. The length of the CDR3 is 15 residues. V was pared by 6 bases and J by 5 bases, with 10 bases of the junction left unmatched. Germline CDR1 is LNHDA and CDR2 is SQIVND (reference sequence). Here the CDR3 DNA reads TGTGCCAGTAGCTCGGGGAGGGCGCGGGACAATGAGCAGTTCTTC. Translation gives CASSSGRARDNEQFF.

The rearrangement joins TRBV2 to TRBJ1-3; D may be TRBD1 (5 bases). The germline CDR1 and CDR2 sequences are SNHLY and FYNNEI. V was clipped by 5 bases and J by 0 bases, with 14 bases between them. CDR3 size: 16 residues. The CDR3 region is CASSLKQATSGNTIYF. The CDR3 DNA reads as TGTGCCAGCAGTTTGAAACAGGCGACCTCTGGAAACACCATATATTTT.

The chain combines TRBV2 with TRBJ2-3; possibly TRBD2 for D (7 bases). The CDR3 totals 16 residues. Germline lookup yields CDR1 SNHLY and CDR2 FYNNEI. Trimming cost V 2 bases and J 1 base, with 13 bases left between them. The CDR3 reads CASSEFGRGRTDTQYF. The CDR3 region has the DNA TGTGCCAGCAGTGAATTCGGGCGGGGGCGCACAGATACGCAGTATTTT. The variable domain in full, with the rest retrieved from reference TRBV2 and TRBJ2-3, is EPEVTQTPSHQVTQMGQEVILRCVPISNHLYFYWYRQILGQKVEFLVSFYNNEISEKSEIFDDQFSVERPDGSNFTLKIRSTKLEDSAMYFCASSEFGRGRTDTQYFGPGTRLTVL.

The chain joins TRBV7-2 to TRBJ2-5; perhaps TRBD2 as D (7 bases). This CDR3 has 15 amino acids. Trimming pared 7 bases from V and 5 bases from J, leaving 20 bases between. Germline V gives CDR1 SGHTA, CDR2 FQGNSA. CDR3 protein: CASTITGGLWETQYF. CDR3 DNA: TGTGCCAGCACGATCACCGGGGGGCTGTGGGAGACCCAGTACTTC.

This chain uses TRBV10-3 with TRBJ2-3; no definite D call. Germline V CDR1 and CDR2: ENHRY, SYGVKD. Deletions cut 5 bases from V and 2 bases from J, with 11 bases between. The CDR3 extends over 14 amino acids. In DNA form, the CDR3 reads TGTGCCATCAGTTCTACAGCAACCACAGATACGCAGTATTTT. This codes for CAISSTATTDTQYF.

The gene calls are TRBV5-6 and TRBJ2-2; perhaps TRBD2 as D (6 bases). CDR1 is SGHDT and CDR2 is YYEEEE in the germline V gene. This CDR3 region has 15 residues. V dropped 6 bases and J dropped 6 bases, with 18 bases sitting between them. Here the CDR3 DNA reads TGTGCCAGCACCGTTTGGGGCGGGGAGTCCGGGGAGCTGTTTTTT. It codes for CASTVWGGESGELFF.

The V gene is TRBV14, the J gene TRBJ2-2; D unresolved. CDR1 is SGHDN and CDR2 is FVKESK in the germline V gene. This CDR3 is 15 amino acids long. V was shortened by 0 bases and J by 4 bases, with 9 bases between the two germline ends. CDR3 bases: TGTGCCAGCAGCCAAGATCTGGGCCCCACCGGGGAGCTGTTTTTT. Amino acids: CASSQDLGPTGELFF.

The chain joins TRBV11-3 to TRBJ2-7; a weak D match, TRBD2 (5 bases). The V end lost 5 bases, the J end lost 3 bases, and 11 bases lay between the germline ends. This CDR3 has 13 amino acids. CDR1 SGHNT and CDR2 YENEEA come from the germline V gene. CDR3 nucleotide sequence: TGTGCCAGCAGCCAGGACTTTTACTACGAGCAGTACTTC. Protein: CASSQDFYYEQYF.

This chain uses TRBV19 with TRBJ1-5; tentatively, D is TRBD1 (6 bases). V lost 9 bases and J 0 bases, leaving 21 bases between the germline ends. CDR3 length: 17 residues. Per germline, CDR1 LNHDA and CDR2 SQIVND (reference sequence). CDR3 amino acids: CASKVGGRTYSNQPQHF. CDR3 bases: TGTGCCAGCAAAGTGGGGGGGCGGACTTATAGCAATCAGCCCCAGCATTTT.

This rearrangement joins TRBV12-3 or TRBV12-4 to TRBJ2-2; D might be TRBD1 (7 bases). CDR3 length equals 13 residues. V lost 8 bases to trimming and J lost 5 bases, with 12 bases between them. In DNA form, the CDR3 reads TGTGCCAGCGGGCAGGGGGGAACCGGGGAGCTGTTTTTT. Translation gives CASGQGGTGELFF.

This sequence joins TRBV3-1 (or the pseudogene TRBV3-2) and TRBJ2-5; 10 nucleotides line up with TRBD2. The CDR3 covers 18 residues. In germline, CDR1 is LGHDT, CDR2 YNNKEL (reference sequence). Losses at the gene ends were 0 bases for V and 1 base for J; bases not matched to a gene: 8. The CDR3 here is CASSQEGSGGVPQETQYF. CDR3 in DNA: TGTGCCAGCAGCCAAGAAGGGAGCGGGGGGGTCCCCCAAGAGACCCAGTACTTC.

The chain has TRBV11-2 and TRBJ2-7; 8 nucleotides align to TRBD2. J lost 5 bases, V lost 4 bases, and 10 bases had no gene match. CDR3 length equals 15 residues. Germline V CDR1 and CDR2: SGHAT, FQNNGV. CDR3 protein: CASSSHRTSKNEQYF. The CDR3 DNA follows: TGTGCCAGCAGCTCCCACCGGACTAGCAAAAACGAGCAGTACTTC.

By share of the sample, this clone is medium-sized. The gene calls are TRBV19 and TRBJ2-3; D is possibly TRBD1 (6 bases). Trimming left V 3 bases short and J 11 bases short, with 12 bases between. CDR1 and CDR2 (germline): LNHDA, SQIVND (reference sequence). The CDR3 covers 12 residues. The CDR3 nucleotides are TGTGCCAGTAGTATCAGGGGCGATGGGCAGTATTTT. The encoded protein is CASSIRGDGQYF.

V gene TRBV29-1 combines with J gene TRBJ2-7, with D perhaps TRBD2 (5 bases). Germline CDR1 SQVTM, CDR2 ANQGSEA. Deletions cut 6 bases from V and 2 bases from J, with 11 bases between. The CDR3 has 12 amino acids. The CDR3 DNA sequence: TGCAGCGTGCAAAGAGGGACCTACGAGCAGTACTTC. Protein: CSVQRGTYEQYF.

The chain has TRBV13 and TRBJ1-2; D possibly corresponds to TRBD1 (5 bases). The CDR3 spans 12 residues. CDR1 PRHDT and CDR2 FYEKMQ come from the germline V gene (reference sequence). Between the trimmed V and J ends, which lost 2 bases and 6 bases, there was a span of 7 bases. CDR3 coding DNA: TGTGCCAGCAGCTTAAGGGGTGATGGCTACACCTTC. Translating gives CASSLRGDGYTF.